These T cell receptor beta chains were read from a single sample in a study of T-cell memory formation after mild COVID-19. TCRdb re-analysed the 5' RACE reads in MiXCR, keeping a single row per CDR3 protein. The sample shows over 450,000 distinct CDR3 sequences, around 21% of them seen only once. Sequencing input: PBMCs or a T cell subset sorted from them (not recorded which). The receptors originated from an adult woman who had mild COVID-19 (a few samples of this study predate the infection). Cell type and time point are not known. Each CDR3 is given with its conserved first and last residue. Fields, in order: V gene, J gene, clone size, D gene, CDR3 protein, CDR3 DNA. The D gene is left open where the match is weak. Clone size is not always given. Where it is, it says once, few, many or a class for expanded clones.

TRBV29-1	TRBJ2-5	many	.	CSVEDSSTGETQYF	TGCAGCGTTGAAGATTCTAGCACTGGGGAGACCCAGTACTTC
TRBV29-1	TRBJ2-2	.	.	CSVERDWGRELFF	TGCAGCGTTGAGAGGGACTGGGGCAGGGAGCTGTTTTTT
TRBV12-3/TRBV12-4	TRBJ2-1	.	TRBD2	CASRVAGGPQNEQFF	TGTGCCAGCAGGGTAGCGGGGGGGCCTCAGAATGAGCAGTTCTTC
TRBV6-5	TRBJ1-2	few	.	CASSYKRPGREHGYTF	TGTGCCAGCAGTTACAAGAGGCCCGGAAGAGAGCATGGCTACACCTTC
TRBV9	TRBJ2-5	many	.	CASSVLWGETQYF	TGTGCCAGCAGCGTACTGTGGGGGGAGACCCAGTACTTC
TRBV9	TRBJ2-1	.	.	CASSGVASYNEQFF	TGTGCCAGCAGCGGGGTGGCCTCCTACAATGAGCAGTTCTTC
TRBV24-1	TRBJ2-1	.	TRBD2	CATSDLGRLAGGRQRFRNEQFF	TGTGCCACCAGTGATTTGGGGCGGTTAGCGGGAGGTCGCCAGAGGTTTCGGAATGAGCAGTTCTTC
TRBV15	TRBJ1-2	once	.	CATSRESRVSYTF	TGTGCCACCAGCAGAGAGAGCAGGGTCTCCTACACCTTC
TRBV19	TRBJ2-4	.	TRBD1	CASRGQGNKNIQYF	TGTGCCAGTAGGGGACAGGGAAACAAAAACATTCAGTACTTC
TRBV7-6	TRBJ2-1	.	TRBD2	CASSLGGLVREKFF	TGTGCCAGCAGCTTAGGGGGACTAGTTCGAGAGAAGTTCTTC
TRBV7-3	TRBJ1-1	.	.	CASSAQGFTEAFF	TGTGCCAGCAGCGCACAGGGTTTCACTGAAGCTTTCTTT
TRBV12-5	TRBJ1-2	.	TRBD1	CDSGLSGTGYGYTF	TGTGATAGTGGTCTCAGCGGGACAGGGTATGGCTACACCTTC
TRBV7-9	TRBJ2-5	few	.	CASSLDEETQYF	TGTGCCAGCAGCTTAGATGAAGAGACCCAGTACTTC
TRBV5-8	TRBJ2-1	few	.	CASSWGLNNEQFF	TGTGCCAGCAGCTGGGGCCTTAACAATGAGCAGTTCTTC
TRBV20-1	TRBJ2-3	few	.	CSAQGPADTQYF	TGCAGTGCTCAGGGGCCCGCAGATACGCAGTATTTT
TRBV7-8	TRBJ2-3	many	.	CASSLIGGGHITDTQYF	TGTGCCAGCAGCTTAATCGGTGGGGGCCACATCACAGATACGCAGTATTTT
TRBV7-2	TRBJ2-7	.	TRBD2	CASTPTPGGEQYF	TGTGCCAGCACCCCTACGCCCGGGGGGGAGCAGTACTTC